This T cell receptor beta chain appears in the sequencing data of a study of T cell repertoires in cytomegalovirus infection. As for the study in general: Signatures in public TCR beta sequences pointed to both CMV infection and matching HLA type.

TCRdb re-derived calls from the reads in MiXCR, one entry per CDR3 protein. The sample has fewer than 300,000 distinct CDR3 sequences, around 25% seen once. This clonotype was seen at least ten times. Its antigen is still unknown. The germline gives CDR1 SGHTA, CDR2 FQGNSA. J lost 2 bases, V lost 5 bases, and 10 bases had no gene match. This CDR3 spans 18 amino acids. Study outcomes and limitations: Predominance within the ex vivo response was attributable to HLA-C-restricted CMV-specific TCR beta clonotypes.

The sample was PBMCs. The V and J genes are TRBV7-2 and TRBJ2-1, with 12 nucleotides matching TRBD2. The sequence came from a human donor in good health (CMV status not recorded). Some clones in this sample may be carry-over from other donors' samples. The CDR3 DNA reads as TGTGCCAGCAGCACACCGACTAGCGGGAGTGGTACCTACAATGAGCAGTTCTTC. Translated, it gives CASSTPTSGSGTYNEQFF. Using reference TRBV7-2 and TRBJ2-1 for the parts outside the CDR3, the full variable domain is GAGVSQSPSNKVTEKGKDVELRCDPISGHTALYWYRQSLGQGLEFLIYFQGNSAPDKSGLPSDRFSAERTGGSVSTLTIQRTQQEDSAVYLCASSTPTSGSGTYNEQFFGPGTRLTVL.